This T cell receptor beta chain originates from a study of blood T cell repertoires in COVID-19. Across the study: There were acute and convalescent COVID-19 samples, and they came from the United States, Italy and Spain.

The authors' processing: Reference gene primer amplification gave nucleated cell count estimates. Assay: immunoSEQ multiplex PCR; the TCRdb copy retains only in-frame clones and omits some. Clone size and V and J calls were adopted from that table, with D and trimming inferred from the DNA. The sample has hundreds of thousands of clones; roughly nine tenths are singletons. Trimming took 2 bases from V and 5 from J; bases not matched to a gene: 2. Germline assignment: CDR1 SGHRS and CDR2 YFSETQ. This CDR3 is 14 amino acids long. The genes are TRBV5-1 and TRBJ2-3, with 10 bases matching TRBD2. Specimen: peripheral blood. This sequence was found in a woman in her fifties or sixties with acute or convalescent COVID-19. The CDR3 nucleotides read TGCGCCAGCAGCTTCGAGCGGGAGGGAGATACGCAGTATTTT. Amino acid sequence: CASSFEREGDTQYF.